Listed below are T cell receptor beta chains from one sample, sequenced in a study of CD8+ T cells in alopecia areata. Libraries were prepared by immunoSEQ multiplex PCR; TCRdb keeps only in-frame clonotypes and omits some of them. The data contain more than 200,000 clones, 67% of them singletons. Source: CD4+ T cells sorted from blood, taken at week 0. The receptors here all came from a human donor with alopecia areata. CDR3s include the opening cysteine and the closing phenylalanine or tryptophan. The order of the fields is CDR3 protein, V gene, J gene.

cdr3_aa: CASSGYRPGQRAHGYTF
v_call: TRBV7-6
j_call: TRBJ1-2

cdr3_aa: CAWGPGGYTF
v_call: TRBV30
j_call: TRBJ1-2

cdr3_aa: CSATGEPYEQYF
v_call: TRBV29-1
j_call: TRBJ2-7

cdr3_aa: CASSQDLLRGSEQYF
v_call: TRBV4-3
j_call: TRBJ2-7

cdr3_aa: CAWSPLGGAGGYTF
v_call: TRBV30
j_call: TRBJ1-2

cdr3_aa: CASTPTNLNTEAFF
v_call: TRBV6-1
j_call: TRBJ1-1

cdr3_aa: CASSGQASVGETQYF
v_call: TRBV2
j_call: TRBJ2-5

cdr3_aa: CASSQEVAGPGGNIQYF
v_call: TRBV4-2
j_call: TRBJ2-4

cdr3_aa: CASSYAGSNTGELFF
v_call: TRBV6-6
j_call: TRBJ2-2

cdr3_aa: CASSQGLALNTEAFF
v_call: TRBV4-1
j_call: TRBJ1-1

cdr3_aa: CSVDRMAWSTEAFF
v_call: TRBV29-1
j_call: TRBJ1-1

cdr3_aa: CSVAGITSYEQYF
v_call: TRBV29-1
j_call: TRBJ2-7

cdr3_aa: CSVRQASEQYF
v_call: TRBV29-1
j_call: TRBJ2-7

cdr3_aa: CASSRGATDTQYF
v_call: TRBV5-1
j_call: TRBJ2-3

cdr3_aa: CASSLGTSQSETQYF
v_call: TRBV5-1
j_call: TRBJ2-5

cdr3_aa: CAWSATGWRYEQYF
v_call: TRBV30
j_call: TRBJ2-7

cdr3_aa: CASSQASGGIYEQYF
v_call: TRBV4-3
j_call: TRBJ2-7

cdr3_aa: CASSLGPGNKGGYTF
v_call: TRBV7-6
j_call: TRBJ1-2

cdr3_aa: CSAGTTQETQYF
v_call: TRBV29-1
j_call: TRBJ2-5

cdr3_aa: CASSYVGTGELFF
v_call: TRBV6-6
j_call: TRBJ2-2

cdr3_aa: CSVEEGTDTQYF
v_call: TRBV29-1
j_call: TRBJ2-3

cdr3_aa: CASGHGLGPTEAFF
v_call: TRBV12-5
j_call: TRBJ1-1

cdr3_aa: CASSLSPGETQYF
v_call: TRBV7-8
j_call: TRBJ2-5

cdr3_aa: CAWSTTLGNEQFF
v_call: TRBV30
j_call: TRBJ2-1

cdr3_aa: CASSQDSGTGYYEQYF
v_call: TRBV4-1
j_call: TRBJ2-7

cdr3_aa: CASRRLVVGQETQYF
v_call: TRBV6-5
j_call: TRBJ2-5

cdr3_aa: CSVAGGLDEKLFF
v_call: TRBV29-1
j_call: TRBJ1-4

cdr3_aa: CASHSRTSGETQYF
v_call: TRBV2
j_call: TRBJ2-5

cdr3_aa: CASSMPGEGNEQFF
v_call: TRBV5-1
j_call: TRBJ2-1

cdr3_aa: CASRRQGNTGELFF
v_call: TRBV6-5
j_call: TRBJ2-2

cdr3_aa: CASSVEQETQYF
v_call: TRBV5-1
j_call: TRBJ2-5

cdr3_aa: CSVEDRDGHYGYTF
v_call: TRBV29-1
j_call: TRBJ1-2

cdr3_aa: CASRDWVSYEQYF
v_call: TRBV6-6
j_call: TRBJ2-7

cdr3_aa: CASSTNTGELFF
v_call: TRBV9
j_call: TRBJ2-2

cdr3_aa: CASSLIDRRLAKNIQYF
v_call: TRBV5-6
j_call: TRBJ2-4

cdr3_aa: CASSPNPGQGMETQYF
v_call: TRBV9
j_call: TRBJ2-5

cdr3_aa: CASSPDLAKNIQYF
v_call: TRBV18
j_call: TRBJ2-4

cdr3_aa: CSVVLGAGANVLTF
v_call: TRBV29-1
j_call: TRBJ2-6

cdr3_aa: CSVEENTDTQYF
v_call: TRBV29-1
j_call: TRBJ2-3

cdr3_aa: CASSPVGRYLYSPLHF
v_call: TRBV4-1
j_call: TRBJ1-6

cdr3_aa: CASSFSGQGASEQYF
v_call: TRBV5-1
j_call: TRBJ2-7

cdr3_aa: CAHHHFMNTEAFF
v_call: TRBV30
j_call: TRBJ1-1

cdr3_aa: CASSQRTGGNSPLHF
v_call: TRBV14
j_call: TRBJ1-6

cdr3_aa: CASSPQPSTDTQYF
v_call: TRBV18
j_call: TRBJ2-3

cdr3_aa: CASSQPGELFF
v_call: TRBV7-2
j_call: TRBJ2-2

cdr3_aa: CSVGAASGNTIYF
v_call: TRBV29-1
j_call: TRBJ1-3

cdr3_aa: CASSLLGAHGYTF
v_call: TRBV27
j_call: TRBJ1-2

cdr3_aa: CAISVGGFQETQYF
v_call: TRBV10-3
j_call: TRBJ2-5

cdr3_aa: CSASRRGELFF
v_call: TRBV29-1
j_call: TRBJ2-2

cdr3_aa: CASSQDRLQGANEQFF
v_call: TRBV4-2
j_call: TRBJ2-1

cdr3_aa: CASSGTEDPGELFF
v_call: TRBV9
j_call: TRBJ2-2

cdr3_aa: CSVERRQGFDIQYF
v_call: TRBV29-1
j_call: TRBJ2-4

cdr3_aa: CASSLGTAADSPLHF
v_call: TRBV7-8
j_call: TRBJ1-6

cdr3_aa: CASSLSAGELFF
v_call: TRBV7-2
j_call: TRBJ2-2

cdr3_aa: CASSLGSIPYEQYF
v_call: TRBV14
j_call: TRBJ2-7

cdr3_aa: CASSEGSSSTYEQYF
v_call: TRBV5-4
j_call: TRBJ2-7